This T cell receptor beta chain was recorded in a study of T cells expressing NK-cell markers. Study context: Cells sorted as CD3+CD56+NKG2C+, CD3+CD56+NKG2C- and CD3+CD56-NKG2C+ T cells supplied the TCR beta repertoires. The sequencing cohort of eight donors included seven HCMV-seropositive individuals and one seronegative individual.

General observations from the study: Expanded clones of NKG2C+ T cells had an unclear HCMV specificity.

A 5'RACE template switching approach incorporating UMIs was used to make TCR beta cDNA. TCRdb re-called the 5' RACE reads; every CDR3 protein appears as one record, without DNA. Its table lists 250,000 to 300,000 distinct CDR3 sequences. As to this clonotype: What it recognizes is unknown.

This CDR3 has 15 amino acids. Germline loops: CDR1 MNHEY, CDR2 SMNVEV (reference sequence). The gene calls are TRBV27 and TRBJ1-2; the D call of TRBD1 rests on TCRdb alone, since no DNA is present to check it. The sequence was collected from a man between 18 and 29 years old in good health. The material sequenced was blood T cells: a sorted CD56 or NKG2C T cell subset, CD4+ or CD8+ T cells, or bulk PBMC T cells (not recorded which). This chain's CDR3 is CASSTSGLVSRGYTF.